This T cell receptor beta chain was identified during a study of cytomegalovirus exposure and HLA in healthy donors. General observations from the study: More clonal expansion characterized HLA-associated TCR beta chains than equally common others in a later analysis.

As for this clone: Its matching antigen is unknown.

Use of 60 Vbeta and 13 Jbeta primers characterized the PCR. Clones were read by immunoSEQ multiplex PCR, and TCRdb kept only the in-frame ones, dropping some. Of around 200,000 clones in the sample, over 70% were seen once. The TCR was taken from a man between 45 and 60 years old in good health and CMV-seronegative. The sequencing input was PBMCs.

Here the CDR3 DNA reads TGTGCCAGCAGCTACAGGGGGCTTACGGAAGAGACCCAGTACTTC. It encodes CASSYRGLTEETQYF. The rearrangement joins TRBV13 to TRBJ2-5, with 9 bases aligning to TRBD1. Germline V gene sequence: CDR1 PRHDT, CDR2 FYEKMQ (reference sequence). The CDR3 is 15 residues long. V gave up 4 bases and J gave up 3 bases; unmatched junction bases: 6.